These 20 T cell receptor beta chains originate from one sample sequenced in a study of blood T cell repertoires in COVID-19. TCRdb's copy holds only in-frame clones and misses some; the assay was immunoSEQ multiplex PCR. Here the sample spans some 140,000 clones, approximately 84% being singletons. Source material: peripheral blood. The receptors come from a human donor in a cohort sampled during active COVID-19.

The chain has TRBV15 and TRBJ2-3, with 11 bases that match TRBD2. Trimming took 6 bases from V and 1 from J; bases not matched to a gene: 6. This CDR3 region has 16 residues. Germline V gene sequence: CDR1 LNHNV, CDR2 YYDKDF (reference sequence). The CDR3 protein is CATRELAGGRTDTQYF. In nucleotides, the CDR3 is TGTGCCACCAGAGAGCTAGCGGGGGGCCGCACAGATACGCAGTATTTT.

The CDR3 nucleotides are TGTGCCAGCAGCCAAGAAGTCATTCGCGGGCTAGCGGTTACTCCAGATACGCAGTATTTT. Its translation: CASSQEVIRGLAVTPDTQYF. The V gene is TRBV4-2, the J gene TRBJ2-3; TRBD2 matches at 7 bases. The CDR3 covers 20 residues. V lost 0 bases and J lost 4; bases outside the gene matches: 19. Per the germline V gene, CDR1 is LGHNA and CDR2 is YNFKEQ.

The chain employs TRBV5-1 and TRBJ2-1, with D possibly matching TRBD2 (5 bases). V was shortened by 1 base and J by 5 bases, with 13 bases between the two germline ends. Germline V gene sequence: CDR1 SGHRS, CDR2 YFSETQ. The CDR3 is 15 residues long. CDR3 coding DNA: TGCGCCAGCAGCTTGTACGGGAATGGGAACAATGAGCAGTTCTTC. Protein sequence: CASSLYGNGNNEQFF.

The V gene is TRBV9, the J gene TRBJ2-1, with D possibly matching TRBD2 (5 bases). There are 18 residues in the CDR3. Germline CDR1 is SGDLS and CDR2 is YYNGEE. V lost 3 bases, J lost 0 bases, and 19 bases lay in between. CDR3 coding DNA: TGTGCCAGCAGCGCTCCCCGCGGGCGGCCCCCCTCCTACAATGAGCAGTTCTTC. It codes for CASSAPRGRPPSYNEQFF. The variable domain in full, with the rest retrieved from reference TRBV9 and TRBJ2-1, is DSGVTQTPKHLITATGQRVTLRCSPRSGDLSVYWYQQSLDQGLQFLIQYYNGEERAKGNILERFSAQQFPDLHSELNLSSLELGDSALYFCASSAPRGRPPSYNEQFFGPGTRLTVL.

The V gene is TRBV3-1 (or the pseudogene TRBV3-2), the J gene TRBJ2-5, with D possibly TRBD2 on 6 matching bases. V lost 4 bases, J lost 0 bases, and 30 bases lay in between. Looked up from germline, CDR1 is LGHDT and CDR2 is YNNKEL (reference sequence). This CDR3 has 21 residues. This CDR3 is CASSLRLAQLRRGMYQETQYF. The DNA of the CDR3 is TGTGCCAGCAGCCTCCGGCTAGCGCAGCTTCGGAGGGGAATGTACCAAGAGACCCAGTACTTC.

This sequence joins TRBV10-3 and TRBJ2-1; 8 nucleotides line up with TRBD1. The CDR3 contains 14 residues. CDR1 ENHRY and CDR2 SYGVKD come from the germline V gene. V shed 4 bases, J shed 9 bases, and the junction held 8 bases outside the gene matches. CDR3 in amino acids: CAISAGQGAGEQFF. The CDR3 DNA sequence: TGTGCCATCAGTGCAGGACAGGGAGCAGGTGAGCAGTTCTTC.

This chain joins TRBV30 and TRBJ1-4; D is unclear. The V gene lost 0 bases and the J gene lost 7 bases, with 12 bases spanning the gap. Germline lookup yields CDR1 GTSNPN and CDR2 SVGIG (reference sequence). This CDR3 is 14 amino acids long. The CDR3 bases are TGTGCCTGGAGTGTACAGAGCGGGAGTGAAAAACTGTTTTTT. Protein sequence: CAWSVQSGSEKLFF. Supplemented by reference TRBV30 and TRBJ1-4, the full variable domain reads SQTIHQWPATLVQPVGSPLSLECTVEGTSNPNLYWYRQAAGRGLQLLFYSVGIGQISSEVPQNLSASRPQDRQFILSSKKLLLSDSGFYLCAWSVQSGSEKLFFGSGTQLSVL.

This rearrangement joins TRBV24-1 to TRBJ1-5, with D maybe TRBD1 (6 bases). Trimming took off 6 bases at V and 2 bases at J, with 16 bases between the two ends. Germline V gives CDR1 KGHDR, CDR2 SFDVKD. The CDR3 totals 16 residues. The CDR3 region has the DNA TGTGCCACCAGTCCTAGGGGGTATGGCGGCAATCAGCCCCAGCATTTT. Protein sequence: CATSPRGYGGNQPQHF.

This chain connects TRBV5-1 to TRBJ1-1, with D unresolved. Trimming left V 4 bases short and J 0 bases short, with 16 bases between. Germline V gene lookup returns CDR1 SGHRS and CDR2 YFSETQ. The CDR3 runs 16 residues. The CDR3 here is CASSPAGITVNTEAFF. The DNA of the CDR3 is TGCGCCAGCAGCCCTGCCGGGATTACAGTGAACACTGAAGCTTTCTTT. The entire variable domain, with the rest obtained from reference TRBV5-1 and TRBJ1-1, is as follows: KAGVTQTPRYLIKTRGQQVTLSCSPISGHRSVSWYQQTPGQGLQFLFEYFSETQRNKGNFPGRFSGRQFSNSRSEMNVSTLELGDSALYLCASSPAGITVNTEAFFGQGTRLTVV.

This chain uses TRBV27 with TRBJ1-1; tentative D call: TRBD1 (6 bases). The CDR3 loop spans 15 amino acids. Trimming took 1 base from V and 0 from J, leaving 9 bases between them. Germline CDR1 reads MNHEY; CDR2 reads SMNVEV (reference sequence). This CDR3 is CASSLFPGVNTEAFF. The CDR3 coding sequence is TGTGCCAGCAGTTTATTTCCAGGGGTGAACACTGAAGCTTTCTTT.

The chain combines TRBV11-2 with TRBJ2-1; D is undetermined. V lost 5 bases, J lost 4 bases, and 9 bases lay in between. The germline V gene encodes CDR1 SGHAT and CDR2 FQNNGV. The CDR3 runs to 13 residues. CDR3 sequence: CASSKELYNEQFF. DNA of the CDR3: TGTGCCAGCAGCAAGGAGCTATACAATGAGCAGTTCTTC.

The J gene is TRBJ1-1, the V gene TRBV29-1; D is undetermined. The germline gives CDR1 SQVTM, CDR2 ANQGSEA. The CDR3 has 11 amino acids. V was shortened by 8 bases and J by 8 bases, with 15 bases between the two germline ends. This CDR3 is CSSEEYREAFF. The CDR3 DNA reads TGCAGCTCCGAAGAGTACAGAGAAGCTTTCTTT.

V gene TRBV5-1 combines with J gene TRBJ1-2; D is unclear. Germline V lookup: CDR1 SGHRS, CDR2 YFSETQ. Trimming removed 4 bases at V and 4 bases at J, with 14 bases between. This CDR3 has 14 amino acids. For the CDR3, the DNA is TGCGCCAGCAGCCAGGACTGGACGGCCTATGGCTACACCTTC. It yields the protein CASSQDWTAYGYTF.

In this sample, this clone turned up a few times. This rearrangement joins TRBV6-5 to TRBJ1-1; D not certain. Trimming took 5 bases from V and 1 from J, leaving 11 bases between them. CDR1 and CDR2 from the germline V gene are MNHEY and SVGAGI. The CDR3 consists of 14 residues. The CDR3 sequence: CASSHTFQNTEAFF. Here the CDR3 DNA reads TGTGCCAGCAGTCACACCTTTCAGAACACTGAAGCTTTCTTT.

The chain is built from TRBV7-2 and TRBJ1-2; D is undetermined. Trimming removed 6 bases from V and 6 bases from J, with 17 bases in between. The CDR3 is 14 amino acids. The germline V gene has CDR1 SGHTA and CDR2 FQGNSA. In DNA form, the CDR3 reads TGTGCCAGCAGGGTAGCGCAGGCTTTGGATGGCTACACCTTC. As protein: CASRVAQALDGYTF.

The J gene is TRBJ2-7, the V gene TRBV6-5, with 8 bases that match TRBD1. V dropped 10 bases and J dropped 4; count of bases not matched to a gene: 9. The CDR3 runs to 13 residues. Germline CDR1 reads MNHEY; CDR2 reads SVGAGI. Here the CDR3 reads CATWGNRGYEQYF. Here the CDR3 DNA reads TGTGCCACCTGGGGAAACAGGGGGTACGAGCAGTACTTC.

V and J are TRBV7-8 and TRBJ2-1, with 15 bases aligning to TRBD2. Germline CDR1 is SGHVS and CDR2 is FQNEAQ. The CDR3 is 20 residues long. The J segment lost 0 bases and the V segment lost 4 bases, leaving 10 bases of the junction unmatched. The CDR3 sequence: CASSSGPGTSGGPSYNEQFF. CDR3 nucleotide sequence: TGTGCCAGCAGCTCGGGTCCCGGGACTAGCGGGGGGCCCTCCTACAATGAGCAGTTCTTC.

J is TRBJ1-2 and V is TRBV5-1, with 8 positions matching TRBD1. The germline gives CDR1 SGHRS, CDR2 YFSETQ. The V gene end was trimmed by 2 bases and the J gene end by 5 bases; junction bases not matched to a gene: 5. This CDR3 is 14 amino acids long. DNA for the CDR3: TGCGCCAGCAGCTTAGAGAGGACAGGGTATGGCTACACCTTC. Protein sequence: CASSLERTGYGYTF.

As concerns this clone: A read error is likely, as this CDR3 ends without the conserved phenylalanine or tryptophan. It is unclear where the CDR3 begins or ends on the DNA, so no DNA is shown, and the CDR3 is as TCRdb lists it. The chain recombines TRBV19 with TRBJ1-3; the D call of TRBD1 is as the table states it, not checked on the DNA. CDR1 LNHDA and CDR2 SQIVND come from the germline V gene (reference sequence). The CDR3 contains 11 residues when both ends are counted. The CDR3 protein is CASSSRGSLFY.

The chain has TRBV7-9 and TRBJ1-2; D is undetermined. Germline V gives CDR1 SEHNR, CDR2 FQNEAQ (reference sequence). Deletions cut 2 bases from V and 7 bases from J, with 11 bases between. The CDR3 is 13 residues long. The CDR3 DNA reads TGTGCCAGCAGCTTAATGGAGGACTCTGGCTACACCTTC. This gives the protein CASSLMEDSGYTF. The whole variable domain, filled in from reference TRBV7-9 and TRBJ1-2, reads DTGVSQNPRHKITKRGQNVTFRCDPISEHNRLYWYRQTLGQGPEFLTYFQNEAQLEKSRLLSDRFSAERPKGSFSTLEIQRTEQGDSAMYLCASSLMEDSGYTFGSGTRLTVV.